Described below is a single TCR beta chain sequence and its context. The record originates from a study of blood T cell repertoires in COVID-19. The protocol was immunoSEQ multiplex PCR, while the TCRdb copy is restricted to in-frame clones and leaves out a portion. The data contain 250,000 or so clones, around four fifths of them singletons. CDR1 and CDR2 (germline): ENHRY, SYGVKD. The germline V and J ends were trimmed by 10 bases and 5 bases, with 14 bases remaining between them. The CDR3 covers 12 residues. The rearrangement joins TRBV10-3 to TRBJ1-2, with a weak D call TRBD1 (6 bases). Material for sequencing was peripheral blood. The TCR sequence derives from a man aged 50 or older with acute or convalescent COVID-19. CDR3 region: CATMTGSYGYTF. The CDR3 DNA reads as TGTGCCACCATGACAGGTTCTTATGGCTACACCTTC.